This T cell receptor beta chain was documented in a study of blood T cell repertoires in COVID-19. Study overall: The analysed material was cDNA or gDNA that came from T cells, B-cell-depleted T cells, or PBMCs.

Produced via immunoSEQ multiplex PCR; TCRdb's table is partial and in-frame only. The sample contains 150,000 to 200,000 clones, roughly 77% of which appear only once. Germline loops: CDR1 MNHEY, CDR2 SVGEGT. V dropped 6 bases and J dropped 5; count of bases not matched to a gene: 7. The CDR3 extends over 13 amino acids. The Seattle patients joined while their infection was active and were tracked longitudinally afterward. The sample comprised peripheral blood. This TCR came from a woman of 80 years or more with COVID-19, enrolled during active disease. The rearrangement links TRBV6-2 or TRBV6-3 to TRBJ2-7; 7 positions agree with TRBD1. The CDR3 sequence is CASSTTTGNEQYF. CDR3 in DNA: TGTGCCAGCAGCACGACGACAGGGAACGAGCAGTACTTC.